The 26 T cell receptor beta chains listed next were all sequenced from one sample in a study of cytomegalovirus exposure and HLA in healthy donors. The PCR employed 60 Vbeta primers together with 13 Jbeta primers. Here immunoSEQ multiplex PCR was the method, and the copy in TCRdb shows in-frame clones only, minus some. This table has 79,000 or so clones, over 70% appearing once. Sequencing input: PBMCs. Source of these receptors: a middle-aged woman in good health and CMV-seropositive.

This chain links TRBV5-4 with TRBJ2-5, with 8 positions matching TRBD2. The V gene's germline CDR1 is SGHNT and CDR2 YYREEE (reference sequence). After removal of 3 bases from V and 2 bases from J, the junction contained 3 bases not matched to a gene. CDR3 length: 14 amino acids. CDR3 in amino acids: CASSSTSGQETQYF. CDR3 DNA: TGTGCCAGCAGCTCCACTAGCGGACAAGAGACCCAGTACTTC. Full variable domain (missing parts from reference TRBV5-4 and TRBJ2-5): ETGVTQSPTHLIKTRGQQVTLRCSSQSGHNTVSWYQQALGQGPQFIFQYYREEENGRGNFPPRFSGLQFPNYSSELNVNALELDDSALYLCASSSTSGQETQYFGPGTRLLVL.

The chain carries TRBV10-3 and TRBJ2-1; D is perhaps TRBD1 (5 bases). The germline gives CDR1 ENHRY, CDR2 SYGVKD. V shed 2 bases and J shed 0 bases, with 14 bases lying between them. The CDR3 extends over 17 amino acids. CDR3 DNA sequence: TGTGCCATCAGTGAGGGTATCGACAGCAGCTCCTACAATGAGCAGTTCTTC. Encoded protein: CAISEGIDSSSYNEQFF.

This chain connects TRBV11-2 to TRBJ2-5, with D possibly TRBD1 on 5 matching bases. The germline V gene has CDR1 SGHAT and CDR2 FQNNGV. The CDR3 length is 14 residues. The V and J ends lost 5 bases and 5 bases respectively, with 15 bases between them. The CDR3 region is CASSAGIPGETQYF. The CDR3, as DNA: TGTGCCAGCAGCGCAGGGATTCCTGGGGAGACCCAGTACTTC.

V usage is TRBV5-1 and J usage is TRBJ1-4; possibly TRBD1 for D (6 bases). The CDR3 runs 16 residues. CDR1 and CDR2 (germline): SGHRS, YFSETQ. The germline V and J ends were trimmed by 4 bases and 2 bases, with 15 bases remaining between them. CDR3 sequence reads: CASSPGAALTNEKLFF. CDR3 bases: TGCGCCAGCAGCCCAGGGGCGGCGTTGACTAATGAAAAACTGTTTTTT.

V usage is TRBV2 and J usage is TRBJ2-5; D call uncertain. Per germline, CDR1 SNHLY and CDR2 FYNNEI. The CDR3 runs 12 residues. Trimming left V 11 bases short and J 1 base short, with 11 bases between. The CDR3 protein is CALVGPQETQYF. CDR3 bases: TGTGCCCTAGTAGGCCCCCAAGAGACCCAGTACTTC.

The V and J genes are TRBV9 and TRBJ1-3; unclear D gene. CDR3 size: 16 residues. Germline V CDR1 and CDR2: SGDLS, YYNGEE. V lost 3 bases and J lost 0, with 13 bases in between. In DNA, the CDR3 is TGTGCCAGCAGCGCGTCCAACGTAGTCTCTGGAAACACCATATATTTT. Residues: CASSASNVVSGNTIYF.

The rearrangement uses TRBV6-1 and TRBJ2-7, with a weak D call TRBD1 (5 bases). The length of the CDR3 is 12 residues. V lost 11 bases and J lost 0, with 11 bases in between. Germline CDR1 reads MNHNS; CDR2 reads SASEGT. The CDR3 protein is CASLDTSYEQYF. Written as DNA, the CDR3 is TGTGCCTCCTTGGACACCTCCTACGAGCAGTACTTC.

The CDR3, as DNA: TGTGCCAGCAGCTTAGAAGGGACTAGCGGTTCCTACGAGCAGTACTTC. It translates to CASSLEGTSGSYEQYF. The genes are TRBV7-2 and TRBJ2-7, with 11 bases aligning to TRBD2. J lost 1 base, V lost 1 base, and 3 bases had no gene match. Germline V lookup: CDR1 SGHTA, CDR2 FQGNSA. The CDR3 has 16 residues.

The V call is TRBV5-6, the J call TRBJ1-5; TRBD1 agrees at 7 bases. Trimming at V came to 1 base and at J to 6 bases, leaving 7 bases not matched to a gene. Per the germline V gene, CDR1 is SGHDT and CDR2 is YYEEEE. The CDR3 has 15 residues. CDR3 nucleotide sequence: TGTGCCAGCAGCTTGAATACAGGGGTCGGTCAGCCCCAGCATTTT. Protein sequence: CASSLNTGVGQPQHF.

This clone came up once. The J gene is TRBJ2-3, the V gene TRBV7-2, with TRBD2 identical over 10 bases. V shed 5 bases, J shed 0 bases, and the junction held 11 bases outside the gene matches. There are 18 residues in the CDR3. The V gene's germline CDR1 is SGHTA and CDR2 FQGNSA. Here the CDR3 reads CASSPSGRGYYSTDTQYF. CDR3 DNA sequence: TGTGCCAGCAGCCCGAGCGGGAGGGGATATTACAGCACAGATACGCAGTATTTT.

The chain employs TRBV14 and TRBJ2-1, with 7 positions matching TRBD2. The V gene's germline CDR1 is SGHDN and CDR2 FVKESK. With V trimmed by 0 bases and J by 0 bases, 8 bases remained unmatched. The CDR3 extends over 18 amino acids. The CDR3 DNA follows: TGTGCCAGCAGCCAAGATAGGCTAGCGGTAAGCTCCTACAATGAGCAGTTCTTC. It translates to CASSQDRLAVSSYNEQFF.

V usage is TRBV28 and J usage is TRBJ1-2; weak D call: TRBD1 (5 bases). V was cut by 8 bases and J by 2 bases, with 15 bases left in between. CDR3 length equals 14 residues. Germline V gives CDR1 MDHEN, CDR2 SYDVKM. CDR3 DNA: TGTGCCAGCGCCGGGGACTTATTAAACTATGGCTACACCTTC. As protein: CASAGDLLNYGYTF.

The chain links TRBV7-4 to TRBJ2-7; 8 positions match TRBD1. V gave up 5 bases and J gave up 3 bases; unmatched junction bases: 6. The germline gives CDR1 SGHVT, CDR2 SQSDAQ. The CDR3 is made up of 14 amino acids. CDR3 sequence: CASSLAGTGYEQYF. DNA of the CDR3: TGTGCCAGCAGCCTCGCCGGGACAGGCTACGAGCAGTACTTC.

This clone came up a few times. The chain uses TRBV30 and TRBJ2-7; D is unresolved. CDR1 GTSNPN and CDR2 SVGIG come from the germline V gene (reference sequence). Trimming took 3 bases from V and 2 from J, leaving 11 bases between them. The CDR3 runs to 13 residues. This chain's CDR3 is CAWSSASAYEQYF. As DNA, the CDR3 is TGTGCCTGGAGCTCCGCGAGTGCCTACGAGCAGTACTTC.

The CDR3 bases are TGTGCCAGCAGGGAGACAGGGTCTCAAGAGACCCAGTACTTC. Its protein is CASRETGSQETQYF. The rearrangement uses TRBV25-1 and TRBJ2-5, with TRBD1 matching 7 bases. Germline CDR1 and CDR2: MGHDK and SYGVNS. This CDR3 is 14 amino acids long. The V and J ends lost 6 bases and 2 bases, in that order; junction bases with no gene match: 6.

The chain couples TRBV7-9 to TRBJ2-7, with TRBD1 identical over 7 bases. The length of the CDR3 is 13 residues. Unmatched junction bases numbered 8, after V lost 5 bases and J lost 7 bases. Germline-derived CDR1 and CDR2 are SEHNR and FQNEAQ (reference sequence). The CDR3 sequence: CASSTRDSSEQYF. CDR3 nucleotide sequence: TGTGCCAGCAGCACCCGGGACAGCTCAGAGCAGTACTTC.

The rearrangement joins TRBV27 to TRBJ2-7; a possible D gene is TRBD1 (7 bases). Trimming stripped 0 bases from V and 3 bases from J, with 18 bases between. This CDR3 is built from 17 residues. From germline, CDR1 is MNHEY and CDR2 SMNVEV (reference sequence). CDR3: CASSLSQRGTVGYEQYF. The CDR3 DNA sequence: TGTGCCAGCAGTTTATCACAACGGGGGACAGTGGGCTACGAGCAGTACTTC.

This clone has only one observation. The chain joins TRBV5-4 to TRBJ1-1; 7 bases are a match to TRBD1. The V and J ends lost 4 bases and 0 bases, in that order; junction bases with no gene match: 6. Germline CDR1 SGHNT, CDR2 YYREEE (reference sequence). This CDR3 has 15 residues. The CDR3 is CASSPGGQMNTEAFF. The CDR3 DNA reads TGTGCCAGCAGCCCCGGGGGACAGATGAACACTGAAGCTTTCTTT.

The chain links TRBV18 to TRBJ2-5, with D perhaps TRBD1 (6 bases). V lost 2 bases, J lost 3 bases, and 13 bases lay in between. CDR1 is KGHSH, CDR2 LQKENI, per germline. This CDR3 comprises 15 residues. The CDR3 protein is CASSPGQSAEETQYF. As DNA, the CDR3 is TGTGCCAGCTCACCAGGACAGTCAGCGGAAGAGACCCAGTACTTC.

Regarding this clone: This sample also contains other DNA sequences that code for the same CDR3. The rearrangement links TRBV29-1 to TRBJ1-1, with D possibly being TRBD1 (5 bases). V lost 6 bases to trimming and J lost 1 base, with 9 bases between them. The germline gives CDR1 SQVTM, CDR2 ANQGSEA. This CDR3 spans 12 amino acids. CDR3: CSVAGGNTEAFF. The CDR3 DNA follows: TGCAGCGTCGCGGGGGGGAACACTGAAGCTTTCTTT.

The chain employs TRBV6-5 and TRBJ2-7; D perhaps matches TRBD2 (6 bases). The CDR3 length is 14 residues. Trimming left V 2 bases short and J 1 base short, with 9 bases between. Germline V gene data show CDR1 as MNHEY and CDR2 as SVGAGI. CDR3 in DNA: TGTGCCAGCAGTTACACGGAGGGTTCCTACGAGCAGTACTTC. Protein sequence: CASSYTEGSYEQYF.

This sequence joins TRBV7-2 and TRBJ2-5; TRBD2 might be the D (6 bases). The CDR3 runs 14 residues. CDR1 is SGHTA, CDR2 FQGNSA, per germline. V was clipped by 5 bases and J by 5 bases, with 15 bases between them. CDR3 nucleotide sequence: TGTGCCAGCAGCCAGGATTACGGAGGGGAGACCCAGTACTTC. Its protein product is CASSQDYGGETQYF. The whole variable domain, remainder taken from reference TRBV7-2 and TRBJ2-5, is GAGVSQSPSNKVTEKGKDVELRCDPISGHTALYWYRQSLGQGLEFLIYFQGNSAPDKSGLPSDRFSAERTGGSVSTLTIQRTQQEDSAVYLCASSQDYGGETQYFGPGTRLLVL.

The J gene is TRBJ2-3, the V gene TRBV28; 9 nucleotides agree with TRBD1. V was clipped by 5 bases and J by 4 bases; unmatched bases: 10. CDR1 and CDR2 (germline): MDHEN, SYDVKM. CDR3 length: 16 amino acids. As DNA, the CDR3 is TGTGCCAGCAGTCCTACAGGGGGCCCGGACTCAGATACGCAGTATTTT. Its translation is CASSPTGGPDSDTQYF.

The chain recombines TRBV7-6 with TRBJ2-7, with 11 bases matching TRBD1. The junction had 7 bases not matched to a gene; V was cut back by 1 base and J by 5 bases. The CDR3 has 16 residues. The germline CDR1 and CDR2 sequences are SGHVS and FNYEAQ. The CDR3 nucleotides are TGTGCCAGCAGCTTAGGGCTCGGGACAGGGGGGAACGAGCAGTACTTC. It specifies CASSLGLGTGGNEQYF.

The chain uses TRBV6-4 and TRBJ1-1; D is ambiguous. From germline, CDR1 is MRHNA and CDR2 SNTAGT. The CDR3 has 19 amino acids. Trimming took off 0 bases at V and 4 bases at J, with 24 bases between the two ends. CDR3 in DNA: TGTGCCAGCAGTGACTCGGGCTGTTTGGGTCCATCCCCCCCCACTGAAGCTTTCTTT. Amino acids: CASSDSGCLGPSPPTEAFF.

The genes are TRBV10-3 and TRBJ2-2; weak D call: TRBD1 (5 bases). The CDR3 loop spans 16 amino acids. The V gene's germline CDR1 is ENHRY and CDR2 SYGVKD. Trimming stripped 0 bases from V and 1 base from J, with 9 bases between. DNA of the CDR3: TGTGCCATCAGTGAGTCGGCAGGGCTGAACACCGGGGAGCTGTTTTTT. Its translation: CAISESAGLNTGELFF.